The entry below describes one TCR beta chain. Germline values: CDR1 MNHEY, CDR2 SVGAGI. This CDR3 comprises 11 residues. The V gene lost 4 bases and the J gene lost 7 bases, with 8 bases spanning the gap. The authors ran a second PCR of 7 to 11 cycles using a sample-barcoded 5' primer and a J-beta primer mix. TCRdb re-analysed the 5' RACE reads in MiXCR, keeping a single row per CDR3 protein. Of some 640,000 distinct CDR3 sequences in the sample, around 48% were seen once. This entry comes from a study of blood T cells in healthy people across ages. V is TRBV6-5 and J is TRBJ2-7; D is uncertain. The sample was blood. This clonotype was obtained from an older woman in good health. The DNA of the CDR3 is TGTGCCAGCAGTTCTCCCAGGGAGCAGTACTTC. Translation: CASSSPREQYF.